This T cell receptor beta chain originates from a study of shared clonotypes between healthy human individuals. This CDR3 spans 14 amino acids. The V gene lost 2 bases and the J gene lost 0 bases, with 8 bases spanning the gap. Germline assignment: CDR1 MDHEN and CDR2 SYDVKM. Note on this clone: The sample contains more than one DNA sequence encoding this CDR3.

The data were produced by immunoSEQ multiplex PCR, yet TCRdb's version contains in-frame clones alone and is incomplete. The profile shows approximately 940,000 clones, 60% to 85% of them singletons. This chain links TRBV28 with TRBJ2-7; D unclear. The source of this sequence is a man aged 18 to 30 in good health. Sequenced material: memory CD4+ T cells sorted from blood. The subset denotes: CD45RA-negative fraction. The CDR3 loop is CASSLGGDSYEQYF. CDR3 bases: TGTGCCAGCAGTTTAGGTGGGGACTCCTACGAGCAGTACTTC. Based on the CDR3 plus reference TRBV28 and TRBJ2-7, the full variable domain is DVKVTQSSRYLVKRTGEKVFLECVQDMDHENMFWYRQDPGLGLRLIYFSYDVKMKEKGDIPEGYSVSREKKERFSLILESASTNQTSMYLCASSLGGDSYEQYFGPGTRLTVT.